The source of this T cell receptor (beta chain) is a study of identical twins. This clonotype was recorded at least ten times. A universal primer site was incorporated via template switching, and the cDNA contained unique molecular identifiers. In TCRdb, the 5' RACE reads were re-called with MiXCR into one record per CDR3 protein. The profile covers around 250,000 distinct CDR3 sequences, with approximately 5.9% appearing a single time and roughly 15% taken by the ten largest. The CDR3 has 14 residues. Trimming removed 6 bases from V and 5 bases from J, with 15 bases in between. Germline V CDR1 and CDR2: SNHLY, FYNNEI. These data were also reused for a study on T cells expressing NK-cell markers.

The origin of this receptor is a woman aged 18-30 years in good health. The chain joins TRBV2 to TRBJ2-3; maybe TRBD2 (6 bases). What was sequenced was CD8+ T cells sorted from blood. The CDR3 sequence: CASSPKVRGDTQYF. The CDR3 region has the DNA TGTGCCAGCAGCCCTAAGGTGCGGGGAGATACGCAGTATTTT.